This TCR beta chain was recovered during a study of T cells in Graves' hyperthyroidism and ophthalmopathy. General study results and limits: Most thyroid clonotypes expanded above 0.001 were also detected in blood. Ophthalmopathy and stable hyperthyroidism were told apart by a 13 V-J model.

Comment on this clonotype: The antigen is not known. A much larger clone is a single base away; this may be a read error. The CDR3 carries no conserved terminal phenylalanine or tryptophan, so it likely arises from a read error.

Diagnosing involved the use of clinical symptoms, serum thyroxine and TRAb, thyroid ultrasound and orbital computed tomography. Template material for amplifying TCR beta CDR3 regions consisted of RNA transcripts. First-round RT-PCR targeting the TCR CDR3 was performed with the HTBI primer set. In TCRdb, the multiplex PCR reads were re-called with MiXCR into one record per CDR3 protein. The sample includes roughly 660,000 distinct CDR3 sequences, about 18% of them seen just once. Trimming pared 0 bases from V and 1 base from J, leaving 7 bases between. The CDR3 runs to 14 residues. Germline lookup yields CDR1 SGHRS and CDR2 YFSETQ.

The genes are TRBV5-1 and TRBJ1-1; D not resolved. This receptor was obtained from a man between 50 and 59 years old with Graves' hyperthyroidism. Material for sequencing was blood. CDR3: CASSLVVENTEAFL. The CDR3 bases are TGCGCCAGCAGCTTGGTAGTCGAGAACACTGAAGCTTTCCTT.